A single sample gave rise to the 13 T cell receptor beta chains below, sequenced in a study of T cells in Graves' hyperthyroidism and ophthalmopathy. The TCR beta CDR3 regions underwent amplification using RNA transcripts as the source. The TCR CDR3 was amplified in a first-round RT-PCR using the HTBI primer set. MiXCR, run by TCRdb on the multiplex PCR reads, gives a single entry per CDR3 protein. This repertoire shows roughly 290,000 distinct CDR3 sequences, 13% found once; its top ten account for approximately 7.8%. Material: blood. Receptors were obtained from a woman aged 25-40 years with Graves' hyperthyroidism that later progressed to Graves' ophthalmopathy.

This clonotype was counted many times. The V call is TRBV7-3, the J call TRBJ2-1; 9 bases are a match to TRBD2. This CDR3 spans 13 amino acids. The V segment lost 5 bases and the J segment 9 bases; nucleotides outside the gene matches: 5. CDR1 and CDR2 (germline): SGHTA, FQGTGA. CDR3 amino acids: CASSDSGSGEQFF. The CDR3 DNA reads as TGTGCCAGCAGCGATAGCGGGAGTGGTGAGCAGTTCTTC.

The chain combines TRBV28 with TRBJ1-6, with D perhaps TRBD1 (5 bases). CDR1 and CDR2 (germline): MDHEN, SYDVKM. V lost 3 bases and J 10 bases, leaving 13 bases between the germline ends. This CDR3 region has 14 residues. The CDR3 DNA follows: TGTGCCAGCAGTTTTGGGCAGGGAGTATCACCCCTCCACTTT. It encodes CASSFGQGVSPLHF.

This clonotype appeared many times. For the CDR3, the DNA is TGTGCCAGCAGCGACAGGGAATCCACCGGGGAGCTGTTTTTT. It translates to CASSDRESTGELFF. The chain is built from TRBV28 and TRBJ2-2; 7 nucleotides match TRBD1. The J segment lost 4 bases and the V segment lost 6 bases, leaving 5 bases of the junction unmatched. The CDR3 is 14 amino acids. The germline CDR1 and CDR2 sequences are MDHEN and SYDVKM.

The rearrangement uses TRBV7-8 and TRBJ2-2; 11 nucleotides line up with TRBD2. This CDR3 is 15 amino acids long. J was trimmed by 6 bases and V by 5 bases; bases with no gene match: 5. Germline V gene data show CDR1 as SGHVS and CDR2 as FQNEAQ. CDR3 residues: CASSLSGLAAGELFF. CDR3 nucleotides: TGTGCCAGCAGCCTTTCGGGACTAGCGGCCGGGGAGCTGTTTTTT. The whole variable domain, remainder taken from reference TRBV7-8 and TRBJ2-2, is GAGVSQSPRYKVAKRGQDVALRCDPISGHVSLFWYQQALGQGPEFLTYFQNEAQLDKSGLPSDRFFAERPEGSVSTLKIQRTQQEDSAVYLCASSLSGLAAGELFFGEGSRLTVL.

This clonotype was recorded a few times. V gene TRBV4-1 combines with J gene TRBJ1-4, with TRBD1 identical over 7 bases. CDR1 and CDR2 (germline): MGHRA, YSYEKL. The CDR3 is made up of 15 amino acids. The V segment lost 4 bases and the J segment 3 bases; nucleotides outside the gene matches: 5. The CDR3, as DNA: TGCGCCAGCAGCCTTACAGGGGTATCTAATGAAAAACTGTTTTTT. Its translation is CASSLTGVSNEKLFF.

This clonotype was picked up a small number of times. This chain joins TRBV19 and TRBJ1-2; D might be TRBD1 (5 bases). Germline CDR1 is LNHDA and CDR2 is SQIVND (reference sequence). Trimming took 10 bases from V and 9 from J, leaving 15 bases between them. The CDR3 sequence is 11 residues long. CDR3 nucleotides: TGTGCCACTTGGGACCTAGGCCGCTACACCTTC. It yields the protein CATWDLGRYTF.

This sequence joins TRBV6-2 or TRBV6-3 and TRBJ1-2; weak D call: TRBD1 (5 bases). The CDR3 totals 13 residues. V was pared by 5 bases and J by 3 bases, with 10 bases between. Per germline, CDR1 MNHEY and CDR2 SVGEGT. CDR3 sequence: CASSPQGDYGYTF. The DNA for the CDR3 is TGTGCCAGCAGTCCCCAGGGAGACTATGGCTACACCTTC.

This clonotype was observed at least ten times. The chain is built from TRBV28 and TRBJ2-7; tentatively, D is TRBD1 or TRBD2 (5 bases each). V lost 3 bases and J 2 bases, leaving 8 bases between the germline ends. Per the germline V gene, CDR1 is MDHEN and CDR2 is SYDVKM. This CDR3 has 13 residues. CDR3 amino acids: CASSFGAPYEQYF. The CDR3 DNA reads TGTGCCAGCAGTTTCGGGGCCCCCTACGAGCAGTACTTC.

There are many counts of this clonotype. This chain uses TRBV18 with TRBJ1-1, with unresolved D. Germline values: CDR1 KGHSH, CDR2 LQKENI. The CDR3 is made up of 15 amino acids. The V end was cut by 6 bases, the J end by 1 base, with 15 bases between. CDR3 protein: CASSSPPRANTEAFF. The CDR3 DNA follows: TGTGCCAGCTCCTCCCCCCCAAGGGCGAACACTGAAGCTTTCTTT.

The rearrangement joins TRBV9 to TRBJ2-1, with TRBD2 matching 10 bases. Trimming at V came to 0 bases and at J to 3 bases, leaving 3 bases not matched to a gene. The CDR3 totals 16 residues. Germline values: CDR1 SGDLS, CDR2 YYNGEE. CDR3 sequence reads: CASSVAERGGYNEQFF. CDR3 DNA: TGTGCCAGCAGCGTAGCCGAGCGGGGGGGCTACAATGAGCAGTTCTTC.

Regarding this clonotype: A much larger clone differs by one base, so this may be a read error. The chain has TRBV28 and TRBJ1-1, with D unclear. The CDR3 totals 11 residues. The germline CDR1 and CDR2 sequences are MDHEN and SYDVKM. This CDR3 reads CAGSLNTEAFF. For the CDR3, the DNA is TGTGCCGGCAGCTTAAACACTGAAGCTTTCTTT.

The chain uses TRBV2 and TRBJ2-1; 10 bases match TRBD2. Per germline, CDR1 SNHLY and CDR2 FYNNEI. This CDR3 is built from 17 residues. After removal of 6 bases from V and 5 bases from J, the junction contained 13 bases not matched to a gene. CDR3 residues: CASSSLAGILGDNEQFF. The CDR3 nucleotides are TGTGCCAGCAGCTCACTAGCGGGGATCTTGGGGGACAATGAGCAGTTCTTC.

This clonotype was seen repeatedly, ten times or more. V usage is TRBV29-1 and J usage is TRBJ2-1, with a weak D call TRBD2 (6 bases). Germline CDR1 and CDR2: SQVTM and ANQGSEA. The CDR3 loop spans 13 amino acids. Trimming stripped 4 bases from V and 7 bases from J, with 14 bases between. CDR3 bases: TGCAGCGTTGCCGGGAGTGGGGGGAATGAGCAGTTCTTC. It yields the protein CSVAGSGGNEQFF.